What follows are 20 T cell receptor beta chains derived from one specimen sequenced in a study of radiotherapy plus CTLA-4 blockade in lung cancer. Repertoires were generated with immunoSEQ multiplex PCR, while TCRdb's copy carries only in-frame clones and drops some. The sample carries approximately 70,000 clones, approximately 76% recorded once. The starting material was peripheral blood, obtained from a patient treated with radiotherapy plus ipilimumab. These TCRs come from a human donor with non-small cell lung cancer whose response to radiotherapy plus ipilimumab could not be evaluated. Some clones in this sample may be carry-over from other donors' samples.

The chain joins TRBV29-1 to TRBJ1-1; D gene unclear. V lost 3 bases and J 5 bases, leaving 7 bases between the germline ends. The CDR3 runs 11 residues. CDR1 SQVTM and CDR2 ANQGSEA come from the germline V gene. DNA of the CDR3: TGCAGCGTTGACAGGTGGACTGAAGCTTTCTTT. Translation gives CSVDRWTEAFF.

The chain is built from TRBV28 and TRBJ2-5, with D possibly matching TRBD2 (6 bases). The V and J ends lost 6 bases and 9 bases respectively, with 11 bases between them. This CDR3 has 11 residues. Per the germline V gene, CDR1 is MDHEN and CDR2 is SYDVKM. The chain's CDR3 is CASRFGEAQYF. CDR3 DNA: TGTGCCAGCAGATTCGGGGAGGCCCAGTACTTC.

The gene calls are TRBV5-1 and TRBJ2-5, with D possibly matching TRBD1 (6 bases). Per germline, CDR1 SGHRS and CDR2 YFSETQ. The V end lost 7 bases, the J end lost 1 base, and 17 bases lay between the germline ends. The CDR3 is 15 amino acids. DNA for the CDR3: TGCGCCAGCCGGTCCGGGCAGGGGCCCCAAGAGACCCAGTACTTC. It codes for CASRSGQGPQETQYF.

The CDR3 region has the DNA TGTGCCAGCACCCCCCAGGGCATCTCCTACGAGCAGTACTTC. This codes for CASTPQGISYEQYF. This sequence joins TRBV6-5 and TRBJ2-7; tentative D call: TRBD1 (5 bases). V was pared by 7 bases and J by 0 bases, with 13 bases between. Germline loops: CDR1 MNHEY, CDR2 SVGAGI. This CDR3 contains 14 residues.

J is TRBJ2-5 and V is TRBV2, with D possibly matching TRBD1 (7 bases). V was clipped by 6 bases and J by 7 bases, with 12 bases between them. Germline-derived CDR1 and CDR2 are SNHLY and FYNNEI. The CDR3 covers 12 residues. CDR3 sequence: CASRDQGGTQYF. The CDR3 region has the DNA TGTGCCAGCAGGGATCAGGGGGGGACCCAGTACTTC.

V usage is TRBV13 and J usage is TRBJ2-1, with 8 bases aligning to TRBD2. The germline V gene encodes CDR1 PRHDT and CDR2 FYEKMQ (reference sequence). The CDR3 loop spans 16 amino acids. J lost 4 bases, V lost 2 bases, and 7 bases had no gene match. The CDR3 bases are TGTGCCAGCAGCTTATCGGGGGGGAGCAAATACAATGAGCAGTTCTTC. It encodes CASSLSGGSKYNEQFF.

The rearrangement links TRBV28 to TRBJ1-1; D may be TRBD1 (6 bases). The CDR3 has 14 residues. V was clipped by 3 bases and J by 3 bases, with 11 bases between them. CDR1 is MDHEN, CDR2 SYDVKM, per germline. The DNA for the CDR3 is TGTGCCAGCAGTTTGGGGGGGGCCGACACTGAAGCTTTCTTT. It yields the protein CASSLGGADTEAFF.

The CDR3: CASTTGQYSNQPQHF. Written as DNA, the CDR3 is TGTGCCAGCACCACGGGACAGTATAGCAATCAGCCCCAGCATTTT. V is TRBV6-1 and J is TRBJ1-5, with 7 bases matching TRBD1. V dropped 7 bases and J dropped 0; count of bases not matched to a gene: 6. Germline V gene data show CDR1 as MNHNS and CDR2 as SASEGT. The CDR3 consists of 15 residues.

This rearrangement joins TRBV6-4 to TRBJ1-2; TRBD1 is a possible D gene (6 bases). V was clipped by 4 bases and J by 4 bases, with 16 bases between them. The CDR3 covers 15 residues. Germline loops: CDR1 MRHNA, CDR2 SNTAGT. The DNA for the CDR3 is TGTGCCAGCAGTGCAATCCCAGGGGATGGCTATGGCTACACCTTC. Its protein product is CASSAIPGDGYGYTF.

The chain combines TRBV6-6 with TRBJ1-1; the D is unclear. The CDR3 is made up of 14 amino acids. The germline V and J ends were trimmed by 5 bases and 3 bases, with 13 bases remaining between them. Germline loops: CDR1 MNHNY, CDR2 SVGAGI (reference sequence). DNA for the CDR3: TGTGCCAGCAGTAGGACTGGAGCAGACACTGAAGCTTTCTTT. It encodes CASSRTGADTEAFF.

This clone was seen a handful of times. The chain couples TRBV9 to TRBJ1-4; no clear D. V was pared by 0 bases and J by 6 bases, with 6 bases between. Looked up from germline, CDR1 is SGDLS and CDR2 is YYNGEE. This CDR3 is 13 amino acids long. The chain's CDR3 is CASSVEADEKLFF. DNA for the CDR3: TGTGCCAGCAGCGTAGAAGCGGATGAAAAACTGTTTTTT.

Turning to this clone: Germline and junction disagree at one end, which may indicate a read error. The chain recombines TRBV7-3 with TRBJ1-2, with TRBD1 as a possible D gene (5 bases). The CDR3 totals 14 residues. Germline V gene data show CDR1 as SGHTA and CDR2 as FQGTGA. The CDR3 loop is CASSLTPGLVGYTF. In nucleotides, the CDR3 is TGTGCCAGCAGCCTAACACCAGGGTTGGTTGGCTACACCTTC. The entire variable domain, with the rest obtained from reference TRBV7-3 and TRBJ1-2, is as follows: GAGVSQTPSNKVTEKGKYVELRCDPISGHTALYWYRQSLGQGPEFLIYFQGTGAADDSGLPNDRFFAVRPEGSVSTLKIQRTERGDSAVYLCASSLTPGLVGYTFGSGTRLTVV.

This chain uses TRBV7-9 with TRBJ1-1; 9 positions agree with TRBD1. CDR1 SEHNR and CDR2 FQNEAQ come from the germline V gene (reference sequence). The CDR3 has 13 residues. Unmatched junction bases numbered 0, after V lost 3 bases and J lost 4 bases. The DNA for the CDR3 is TGTGCCAGCAGCTTGACAGGGGGCACTGAAGCTTTCTTT. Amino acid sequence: CASSLTGGTEAFF.

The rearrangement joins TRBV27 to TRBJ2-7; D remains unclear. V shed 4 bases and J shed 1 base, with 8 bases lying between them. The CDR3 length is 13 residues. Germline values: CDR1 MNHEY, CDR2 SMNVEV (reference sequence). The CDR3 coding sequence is TGTGCCAGCAGTTGGGCAGGTTCCTACGAGCAGTACTTC. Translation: CASSWAGSYEQYF.

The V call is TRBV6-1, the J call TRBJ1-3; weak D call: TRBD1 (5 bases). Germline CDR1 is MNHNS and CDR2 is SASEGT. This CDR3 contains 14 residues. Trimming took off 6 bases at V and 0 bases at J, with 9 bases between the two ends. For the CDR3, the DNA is TGTGCCAGCAGACCAGGGTTCTCTGGAAACACCATATATTTT. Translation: CASRPGFSGNTIYF.

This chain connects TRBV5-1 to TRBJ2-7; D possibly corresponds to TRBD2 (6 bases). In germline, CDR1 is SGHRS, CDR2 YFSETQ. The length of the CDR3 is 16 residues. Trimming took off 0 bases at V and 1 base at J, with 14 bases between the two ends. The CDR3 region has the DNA TGCGCCAGCAGCTTGGATCCCGGGACTCTTTCCTACGAGCAGTACTTC. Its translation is CASSLDPGTLSYEQYF.

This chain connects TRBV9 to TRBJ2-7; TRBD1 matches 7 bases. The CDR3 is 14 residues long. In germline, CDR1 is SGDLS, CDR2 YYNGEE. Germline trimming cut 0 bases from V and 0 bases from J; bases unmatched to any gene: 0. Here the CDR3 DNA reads TGTGCCAGCAGCGTAGGGGACAGCTCCTACGAGCAGTACTTC. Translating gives CASSVGDSSYEQYF.

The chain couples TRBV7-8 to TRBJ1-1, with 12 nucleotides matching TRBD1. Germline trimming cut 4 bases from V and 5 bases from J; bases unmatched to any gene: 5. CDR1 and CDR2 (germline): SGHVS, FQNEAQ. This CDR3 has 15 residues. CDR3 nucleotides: TGTGCCAGCAGCTCCGGGACAGGGGGCAGAACTGAAGCTTTCTTT. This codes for CASSSGTGGRTEAFF.

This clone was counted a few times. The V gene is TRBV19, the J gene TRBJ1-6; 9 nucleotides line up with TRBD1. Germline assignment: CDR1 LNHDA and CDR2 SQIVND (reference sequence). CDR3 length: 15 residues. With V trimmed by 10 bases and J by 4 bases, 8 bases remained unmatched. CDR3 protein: CATRGTGIYNSPLHF. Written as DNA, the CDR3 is TGTGCCACACGAGGGACAGGGATTTATAATTCACCCCTCCACTTT.

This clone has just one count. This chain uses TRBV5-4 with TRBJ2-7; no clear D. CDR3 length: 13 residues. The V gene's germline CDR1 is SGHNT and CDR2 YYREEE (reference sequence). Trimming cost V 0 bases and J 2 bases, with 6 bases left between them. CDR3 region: CASSLAVTYEQYF. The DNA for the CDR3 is TGTGCCAGCAGCTTGGCCGTTACCTACGAGCAGTACTTC.